These 9 T cell receptor beta chains were all obtained from the same sample, sequenced in a study of T cells in Graves' hyperthyroidism and ophthalmopathy. Researchers amplified the TCR beta CDR3 regions from RNA transcripts. First-round RT-PCR targeting the TCR CDR3 was performed with the HTBI primer set. TCRdb processed the multiplex PCR reads anew with MiXCR; each CDR3 protein has one entry. The sample records about 350,000 distinct CDR3 sequences, more than 11% being singletons. Sequencing used blood. Receptors originate from a woman younger than 45 with Graves' hyperthyroidism.

This sequence joins TRBV27 and TRBJ2-7, with a possible D match to TRBD2 (5 bases). The CDR3 loop spans 16 amino acids. Germline V CDR1 and CDR2: MNHEY, SMNVEV (reference sequence). The germline V and J ends were trimmed by 6 bases and 0 bases, with 18 bases remaining between them. CDR3 nucleotides: TGTGCCAGCAGGACAATTAGAGCGGAGAGCTCCTACGAGCAGTACTTC. This gives the protein CASRTIRAESSYEQYF.

The J gene is TRBJ2-5, the V gene TRBV18; D gene uncertain. CDR3 size: 15 residues. Trimming cost V 3 bases and J 3 bases, with 14 bases left between them. Per germline, CDR1 KGHSH and CDR2 LQKENI. CDR3 sequence (DNA): TGTGCCAGCTCACCCGCTGGAACCAGCAAAGAGACCCAGTACTTC. It codes for CASSPAGTSKETQYF.

Turning to this clonotype: This clone may be a read error of a much larger clone one base away. The chain uses TRBV12-5 and TRBJ2-1, with 9 nucleotides matching TRBD2. The CDR3 contains 15 residues. V gave up 4 bases and J gave up 6 bases; unmatched junction bases: 7. CDR1 and CDR2 (germline): LGHNT, FRNRAP. The CDR3 nucleotides read TGTGCTAGTGGTTGGGGTAGCGGGAGCGGCAATGAGCAGTTCTTC. Translated, it gives CASGWGSGSGNEQFF.

This clonotype has a handful of counts. The chain recombines TRBV6-1 with TRBJ1-1; perhaps TRBD1 as D (5 bases). The CDR3 totals 12 residues. The V end was cut by 6 bases, the J end by 7 bases, with 12 bases between. Germline V gene sequence: CDR1 MNHNS, CDR2 SASEGT. This CDR3 is CASSQAQGEAFF. In DNA form, the CDR3 reads TGTGCCAGCAGCCAAGCCCAGGGTGAAGCTTTCTTT.

This clonotype was seen a few times. The chain's CDR3 is CASYDRYQETQYF. CDR3 bases: TGTGCCAGCTATGACAGGTACCAAGAGACCCAGTACTTC. The V and J genes are TRBV28 and TRBJ2-5; tentatively, D is TRBD1 (6 bases). The V end lost 8 bases, the J end lost 0 bases, and 10 bases lay between the germline ends. The CDR3 contains 13 residues. Germline V lookup: CDR1 MDHEN, CDR2 SYDVKM. Combining the CDR3 with reference TRBV28 and TRBJ2-5 gives the whole variable domain DVKVTQSSRYLVKRTGEKVFLECVQDMDHENMFWYRQDPGLGLRLIYFSYDVKMKEKGDIPEGYSVSREKKERFSLILESASTNQTSMYLCASYDRYQETQYFGPGTRLLVL.

The chain links TRBV7-9 to TRBJ2-1; no firm D call. Germline V gives CDR1 SEHNR, CDR2 FQNEAQ (reference sequence). V gave up 4 bases and J gave up 3 bases, with 13 bases separating them. The length of the CDR3 is 15 residues. CDR3 region: CASSSPRSNYNEQFF. DNA for the CDR3: TGTGCCAGCAGCTCGCCTAGAAGTAACTACAATGAGCAGTTCTTC.

This clonotype was detected many times. The gene calls are TRBV11-2 and TRBJ1-5; perhaps TRBD1 as D (6 bases). Per the germline V gene, CDR1 is SGHAT and CDR2 is FQNNGV. The CDR3 covers 15 residues. V was clipped by 4 bases and J by 0 bases, with 10 bases between them. CDR3 in DNA: TGTGCCAGCAGCTCAGGGGATCATAGCAATCAGCCCCAGCATTTT. Its protein is CASSSGDHSNQPQHF.

This clonotype has at least ten counts. The J gene is TRBJ2-3, the V gene TRBV5-5, with a possible D match to TRBD2 (5 bases). CDR3 size: 13 residues. In germline, CDR1 is SGHKS, CDR2 YYEKEE (reference sequence). The ends were cut back, 4 bases at V and 8 bases at J, with 14 bases in the middle. The DNA for the CDR3 is TGTGCCAGCAGCCCCGGACTCTTTGCTACGCAGTATTTT. Amino acids: CASSPGLFATQYF.

This clonotype was seen many times. The chain employs TRBV12-3 or TRBV12-4 and TRBJ2-5; 8 positions agree with TRBD2. This CDR3 comprises 16 residues. The V gene end was trimmed by 4 bases and the J gene end by 5 bases; junction bases not matched to a gene: 12. This chain's CDR3 is CASSSPGLEGRETQYF. CDR3 nucleotides: TGTGCCAGCAGTTCGCCGGGACTAGAGGGACGGGAGACCCAGTACTTC.